This T cell receptor beta chain is from a study of CD8+ T cells in alopecia areata. PBMCs yielded sorted CD4+ and CD8+ T cells. Following RNA extraction, reverse transcription yielded cDNA that acted as the sequencing template. Only in-frame clones appear in the TCRdb table, and some are missing; sequencing was by immunoSEQ multiplex PCR. The table records 170,000 or so clones, 50% to 60% of them present only once. Per germline, CDR1 GTSNPN and CDR2 SVGIG (reference sequence). V dropped 2 bases and J dropped 5; count of bases not matched to a gene: 7. This CDR3 has 15 residues. The rearrangement uses TRBV30 and TRBJ2-5, with TRBD2 matching over 11 bases. Sequencing used CD4+ T cells sorted from blood, obtained at week 0. The TCR was taken from a human donor with alopecia areata. The CDR3 loop reads CAWSTSGGGWETQYF. CDR3 bases: TGTGCCTGGAGTACTAGCGGGGGAGGTTGGGAGACCCAGTACTTC.